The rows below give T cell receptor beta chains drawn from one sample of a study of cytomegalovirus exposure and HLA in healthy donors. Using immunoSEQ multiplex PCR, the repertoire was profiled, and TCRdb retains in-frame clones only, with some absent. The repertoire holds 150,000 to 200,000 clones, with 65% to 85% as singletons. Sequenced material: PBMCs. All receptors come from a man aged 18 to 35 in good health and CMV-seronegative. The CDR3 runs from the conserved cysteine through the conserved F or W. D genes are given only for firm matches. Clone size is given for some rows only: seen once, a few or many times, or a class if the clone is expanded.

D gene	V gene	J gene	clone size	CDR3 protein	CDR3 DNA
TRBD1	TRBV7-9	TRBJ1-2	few	CASSQDRLFYGYTF	TGTGCCAGCAGCCAGGACAGGCTGTTCTATGGCTACACCTTC
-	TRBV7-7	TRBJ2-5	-	CASSLVPGQETQYF	TGTGCTAGCAGCTTAGTTCCGGGACAAGAGACCCAGTACTTC
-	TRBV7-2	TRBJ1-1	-	CASSPSQWRRNTEAFF	TGTGCCAGCAGCCCTAGTCAGTGGAGGAGGAACACTGAAGCTTTCTTT
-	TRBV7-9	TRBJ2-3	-	CASSQRDTQYF	TGTGCCAGCAGCCAGCGGGATACGCAGTATTTT
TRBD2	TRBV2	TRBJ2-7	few	CASSTSGRVYEQYF	TGTGCCAGCAGTACCAGCGGGAGGGTTTACGAGCAGTACTTC
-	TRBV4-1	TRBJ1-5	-	CASSRETDSYNQPQHF	TGCGCCAGCAGCCGAGAGACTGACAGCTACAATCAGCCCCAGCATTTT
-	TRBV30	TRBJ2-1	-	CAWSGGNNEQFF	TGTGCCTGGAGTGGCGGTAACAATGAGCAGTTCTTC
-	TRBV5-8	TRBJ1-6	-	CASSSGGYNSPLHF	TGTGCCAGCAGCTCGGGGGGCTATAATTCACCCCTCCACTTT
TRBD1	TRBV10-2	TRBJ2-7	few	CASSVRGQSYEQYF	TGCGCCAGCAGTGTAAGGGGGCAGTCCTACGAGCAGTACTTC
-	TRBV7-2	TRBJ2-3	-	CASSLPASSTDTQYF	TGTGCCAGCAGCTTACCCGCTAGCAGCACAGATACGCAGTATTTT
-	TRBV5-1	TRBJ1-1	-	CASSLRGQGWTEAFF	TGCGCCAGCAGCTTGCGGGGTCAGGGGTGGACTGAAGCTTTCTTT
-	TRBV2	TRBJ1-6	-	CASSLRERNSPLHF	TGTGCCAGCAGCCTCCGGGAGCGTAATTCACCCCTCCACTTT
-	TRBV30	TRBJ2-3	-	CACRYTDTQYF	TGTGCCTGCAGATACACAGATACGCAGTATTTT